Below, 25 T cell receptor beta chains from the same sample are listed, as sequenced in a study of blood T cell repertoires in COVID-19. Libraries were prepared by immunoSEQ multiplex PCR; TCRdb keeps only in-frame clonotypes and omits some of them. The repertoire holds about 99,000 clones, with 89% as singletons. Specimen: peripheral blood. The receptors were sampled from a woman aged 55-69 years with acute or convalescent COVID-19.

The rearrangement joins TRBV7-2 to TRBJ2-7; 11 nucleotides align to TRBD2. The CDR3 runs to 14 residues. V was clipped by 7 bases and J by 2 bases; unmatched bases: 4. Germline CDR1 reads SGHTA; CDR2 reads FQGNSA. CDR3 region: CASTLAGGPYEQYF. The DNA for the CDR3 is TGTGCCAGCACCCTAGCGGGAGGTCCCTACGAGCAGTACTTC.

The J gene is TRBJ2-3, the V gene TRBV6-6, with 9 positions matching TRBD1. J was trimmed by 4 bases and V by 5 bases; bases with no gene match: 10. Germline loops: CDR1 MNHNY, CDR2 SVGAGI (reference sequence). The length of the CDR3 is 16 residues. The CDR3 sequence is CASSPSQRTGADTQYF. The CDR3 nucleotides read TGTGCCAGCAGTCCTTCACAACGGACAGGGGCAGATACGCAGTATTTT.

This clone appeared once. This rearrangement joins TRBV19 to TRBJ2-4; D gene ambiguous. With 5 bases removed from V and 2 bases from J, the gap between germline ends came to 16 bases. This CDR3 spans 16 amino acids. Germline CDR1 is LNHDA and CDR2 is SQIVND (reference sequence). In nucleotides, the CDR3 is TGTGCCAGTAGTTTGACGGCAGGCAGGACCAAAAACATTCAGTACTTC. It yields the protein CASSLTAGRTKNIQYF.

The chain uses TRBV7-9 and TRBJ1-1; possibly TRBD1 for D (6 bases). V lost 6 bases and J 7 bases, leaving 12 bases between the germline ends. This CDR3 comprises 12 residues. CDR1 and CDR2 (germline): SEHNR, FQNEAQ (reference sequence). The CDR3 loop is CASRSQGIEAFF. The DNA of the CDR3 is TGTGCCAGCAGATCACAGGGTATTGAAGCTTTCTTT.

V gene TRBV18 combines with J gene TRBJ1-3, with D perhaps TRBD1 (5 bases). The CDR3 runs to 16 residues. Germline CDR1 is KGHSH and CDR2 is LQKENI. Trimming cost V 0 bases and J 0 bases, with 9 bases left between them. The CDR3 coding sequence is TGTGCCAGCTCACCACCGAACAGGTACTCTGGAAACACCATATATTTT. It encodes CASSPPNRYSGNTIYF.

For the CDR3, the DNA is TGTGCCAGCAGCCAACAAACGGACAGGAGGGATGAGCAGTTCTTC. Protein: CASSQQTDRRDEQFF. The chain has TRBV4-2 and TRBJ2-1; D is possibly TRBD1 (7 bases). V lost 2 bases and J lost 8, with 16 bases in between. This CDR3 contains 15 residues. CDR1 and CDR2 from the germline V gene are LGHNA and YNFKEQ.

The CDR3 DNA follows: TGTGCCTCCCGCGCGGCCGAGCAGTACGTC. This gives the protein CASRAAEQYV. The chain links TRBV21-1 to TRBJ2-7; whether TRBD2, the table's D call, matches the DNA was not checked. TRBV21-1 is classified as a pseudogene. The CDR3 covers 10 residues.

This clone was picked up one time. The chain couples TRBV9 to TRBJ2-3; a weak D match, TRBD2 (6 bases). The CDR3 spans 20 residues. Germline V gene data show CDR1 as SGDLS and CDR2 as YYNGEE. With 0 bases removed from V and 0 bases from J, the gap between germline ends came to 23 bases. The CDR3 sequence: CASSVANGASEGGSTDTQYF. For the CDR3, the DNA is TGTGCCAGCAGCGTAGCAAATGGGGCTAGCGAAGGTGGCAGCACAGATACGCAGTATTTT.

The gene calls are TRBV24-1 and TRBJ2-1; D unresolved. CDR1 and CDR2 from the germline V gene are KGHDR and SFDVKD. The CDR3 extends over 14 amino acids. Trimming took off 6 bases at V and 0 bases at J, with 8 bases between the two ends. The CDR3 DNA reads TGTGCCACCAGTCACAGAAGCTCCTACAATGAGCAGTTCTTC. Its protein product is CATSHRSSYNEQFF.

V is TRBV29-1 and J is TRBJ1-1, with D maybe TRBD1 (6 bases). The V gene lost 7 bases and the J gene lost 3 bases, with 21 bases spanning the gap. The CDR3 covers 15 residues. Germline CDR1 reads SQVTM; CDR2 reads ANQGSEA. CDR3 region: CSASDRFLGDTEAFF. Written as DNA, the CDR3 is TGCAGCGCATCTGACAGGTTTCTGGGGGACACTGAAGCTTTCTTT.

This rearrangement joins TRBV6-1 to TRBJ1-2; no definite D call. V gave up 2 bases and J gave up 7 bases, with 17 bases separating them. The CDR3 has 15 amino acids. CDR1 and CDR2 (germline): MNHNS, SASEGT. CDR3 sequence reads: CASSEPGKGSGGYTF. DNA of the CDR3: TGTGCCAGCAGTGAACCGGGTAAAGGGAGTGGTGGCTACACCTTC.

This chain links TRBV19 with TRBJ1-5; D possibly corresponds to TRBD1 (5 bases). The V gene's germline CDR1 is LNHDA and CDR2 SQIVND (reference sequence). Trimming pared 1 base from V and 4 bases from J, leaving 17 bases between. This CDR3 has 17 residues. This CDR3 reads CASSIGIGGGGNQPQHF. CDR3 bases: TGTGCCAGTAGTATAGGGATTGGCGGGGGGGGGAATCAGCCCCAGCATTTT. Drawing the rest from reference TRBV19 and TRBJ1-5, the complete variable domain is DGGITQSPKYLFRKEGQNVTLSCEQNLNHDAMYWYRQDPGQGLRLIYYSQIVNDFQKGDIAEGYSVSREKKESFPLTVTSAQKNPTAFYLCASSIGIGGGGNQPQHFGDGTRLSIL.

The chain joins TRBV15 to TRBJ1-5; D remains unclear. CDR3 size: 15 residues. Germline values: CDR1 LNHNV, CDR2 YYDKDF (reference sequence). V was shortened by 0 bases and J by 3 bases, with 9 bases between the two germline ends. CDR3: CATSRESRFNQPQHF. The CDR3 bases are TGTGCCACCAGCAGAGAGAGCCGGTTCAATCAGCCCCAGCATTTT.

The chain recombines TRBV5-8 with TRBJ2-2; D is undetermined. The CDR3 spans 16 residues. The germline V and J ends were trimmed by 3 bases and 3 bases, with 15 bases remaining between them. Germline V CDR1 and CDR2: SGHTS, YDEGEE. CDR3 protein: CASSSTVRGDTGELFF. In DNA, the CDR3 is TGTGCCAGCAGCTCGACCGTCCGCGGAGACACCGGGGAGCTGTTTTTT. Full variable domain (remainder filled in from reference TRBV5-8 and TRBJ2-2): EAGVTQSPTHLIKTRGQQATLRCSPISGHTSVYWYQQALGLGLQFLLWYDEGEERNRGNFPPRFSGRQFPNYSSELNVNALELEDSALYLCASSSTVRGDTGELFFGEGSRLTVL.

The chain recombines TRBV6-2 or TRBV6-3 with TRBJ2-5; 9 bases line up with TRBD2. Germline CDR1 reads MNHEY; CDR2 reads SVGEGT. This CDR3 region has 20 residues. The V segment lost 5 bases and the J segment 5 bases; nucleotides outside the gene matches: 24. The DNA of the CDR3 is TGTGCCAGCAGTCCACGTGTAAACACGGGACTAGCTGGCGGTCGGGAGACCCAGTACTTC. This encodes CASSPRVNTGLAGGRETQYF.

The chain uses TRBV6-5 and TRBJ2-3, with TRBD1 as a possible D gene (6 bases). V gave up 6 bases and J gave up 6 bases, with 19 bases separating them. Germline CDR1 and CDR2: MNHEY and SVGAGI. The length of the CDR3 is 15 residues. CDR3 sequence: CASSRTGISVDTQYF. For the CDR3, the DNA is TGTGCCAGCAGCCGTACAGGGATTTCCGTTGATACGCAGTATTTT.

This sequence joins TRBV5-1 and TRBJ2-1; 8 nucleotides match TRBD2. Per the germline V gene, CDR1 is SGHRS and CDR2 is YFSETQ. This CDR3 is 16 amino acids long. V shed 4 bases, J shed 4 bases, and the junction held 10 bases outside the gene matches. Here the CDR3 reads CASSPDIAGSYNEQFF. CDR3 nucleotides: TGCGCCAGCAGCCCCGACATAGCGGGGTCGTACAATGAGCAGTTCTTC.

The V gene is TRBV28, the J gene TRBJ1-1; 10 bases map to TRBD1. Germline CDR1 reads MDHEN; CDR2 reads SYDVKM. V lost 7 bases to trimming and J lost 4 bases; unmatched junction nucleotides: 9. CDR3 length: 15 amino acids. The DNA for the CDR3 is TGTGCCAGCACCCTATGGACAGGGGGAGGCACTGAAGCTTTCTTT. This sequence encodes CASTLWTGGGTEAFF.

V gene TRBV18 combines with J gene TRBJ2-7; no clear D gene. This CDR3 is built from 13 residues. Germline V gene data show CDR1 as KGHSH and CDR2 as LQKENI. Between the trimmed V and J ends, which lost 4 bases and 3 bases, there was a span of 10 bases. CDR3 amino acids: CASSLDTNYEQYV. CDR3 nucleotide sequence: TGTGCCAGCTCACTAGACACGAACTACGAGCAGTACGTC.

The V and J genes are TRBV11-2 and TRBJ2-5, with D perhaps matching TRBD1 (6 bases). Germline CDR1 SGHAT, CDR2 FQNNGV. V lost 2 bases and J lost 1, with 17 bases in between. The CDR3 contains 17 residues. CDR3: CASSLRRTGYPQETQYF. The DNA of the CDR3 is TGTGCCAGCAGCTTACGACGTACAGGGTATCCCCAAGAGACCCAGTACTTC.

V and J are TRBV28 and TRBJ2-3, with TRBD2 matching over 13 bases. Germline trimming cut 5 bases from V and 5 bases from J; bases unmatched to any gene: 7. CDR3 length: 16 residues. From germline, CDR1 is MDHEN and CDR2 SYDVKM. The CDR3 reads CASSLGLAGAVDTQYF. The CDR3 nucleotides read TGTGCCAGCAGTCTTGGACTAGCGGGAGCGGTAGATACGCAGTATTTT.

This chain uses TRBV14 with TRBJ2-6; D may be TRBD2 (5 bases). With 4 bases removed from V and 4 bases from J, the gap between germline ends came to 17 bases. This CDR3 is built from 17 residues. Germline CDR1 SGHDN, CDR2 FVKESK. The CDR3 bases are TGTGCCAGCAGCCCGGCAGGAGGAATGGCCGGGGCCAACGTCCTGACTTTC. It specifies CASSPAGGMAGANVLTF.

The chain carries TRBV7-2 and TRBJ1-2; D uncertain. Germline V gene lookup returns CDR1 SGHTA and CDR2 FQGNSA. Trimming took 7 bases from V and 4 from J, leaving 10 bases between them. The CDR3 has 12 amino acids. The CDR3 nucleotides are TGTGCCAGCACCCATTCAGGCTATGGCTACACCTTC. Translating gives CASTHSGYGYTF.

The gene calls are TRBV19 and TRBJ2-7, with D perhaps matching TRBD1 (5 bases). The length of the CDR3 is 13 residues. V gave up 6 bases and J gave up 2 bases, with 11 bases separating them. Germline CDR1 LNHDA, CDR2 SQIVND (reference sequence). The CDR3 loop reads CASRQTGTYEQYF. CDR3 DNA sequence: TGTGCCAGTAGGCAAACAGGTACCTACGAGCAGTACTTC.

This chain uses TRBV9 with TRBJ2-3; 12 nucleotides agree with TRBD2. The V gene end was trimmed by 3 bases and the J gene end by 3 bases; junction bases not matched to a gene: 2. The CDR3 is made up of 15 amino acids. Germline lookup yields CDR1 SGDLS and CDR2 YYNGEE. In DNA, the CDR3 is TGTGCCAGCAGCGCCGGGACTAGCGGGACAGATACGCAGTATTTT. It encodes CASSAGTSGTDTQYF.